These 31 T cell receptor beta chains share one sample of origin, sequenced in a study of CD8+CD57+ T cells in acquired aplastic anemia. Genomic DNA provided the template from which TCR beta VDJ and CDR3 profiles were obtained. TCRdb fed the reads into MiXCR, producing one record per CDR3 protein. The repertoire has 95,000 to 120,000 distinct CDR3 sequences, around 50% of them found once; the top ten carry roughly 34%. The sequencing sample was made of sorted CD4+, CD8+, or CD8+CD57+ T cells (not recorded which) from PBMCs. Every receptor here comes from a human donor in good health, serving as a control.

Ten or more counts support this clonotype. The V gene is TRBV4-1, the J gene TRBJ2-3, with 12 positions matching TRBD2. This CDR3 spans 16 amino acids. Germline trimming cut 1 base from V and 3 bases from J; bases unmatched to any gene: 2. Germline-derived CDR1 and CDR2 are MGHRA and YSYEKL. The CDR3 coding sequence is TGCGCCAGCAGCCAAGCTAGCGGGGGGGCTACAGATACGCAGTATTTT. It is translated as CASSQASGGATDTQYF.

The chain joins TRBV5-1 to TRBJ2-5; the D gene is possibly TRBD2 (7 bases). The V end lost 0 bases, the J end lost 7 bases, and 10 bases lay between the germline ends. Germline CDR1 is SGHRS and CDR2 is YFSETQ. The CDR3 is made up of 13 amino acids. DNA for the CDR3: TGCGCCAGCAGCTTGGAGGGGGGGGTGACCCAGTACTTC. Its translation: CASSLEGGVTQYF.

This sequence joins TRBV12-3 or TRBV12-4 and TRBJ1-5; TRBD1 agrees at 7 bases. Trimming cost V 6 bases and J 9 bases; bases outside gene matches: 5. This CDR3 is 12 amino acids long. The CDR3: CASSGQASPQHF. CDR3 nucleotide sequence: TGTGCCAGCAGCGGACAGGCTTCGCCCCAGCATTTT.

The chain has TRBV29-1 and TRBJ1-1, with D possibly TRBD1 on 5 matching bases. The V gene's germline CDR1 is SQVTM and CDR2 ANQGSEA. CDR3 size: 13 residues. Trimming pared 1 base from V and 11 bases from J, leaving 17 bases between. The CDR3 sequence: CSVEVAGTAWAFF. The DNA for the CDR3 is TGCAGCGTTGAAGTAGCCGGGACGGCGTGGGCTTTCTTT.

The CDR3 region is CASSSAQGSYGYTF. As DNA, the CDR3 is TGTGCCAGCAGCTCGGCACAGGGTTCATATGGCTACACCTTC. The V gene is TRBV7-8, the J gene TRBJ1-2; D may be TRBD1 (6 bases). CDR3 length equals 14 residues. Germline V gene sequence: CDR1 SGHVS, CDR2 FQNEAQ. Trimming stripped 4 bases from V and 5 bases from J, with 14 bases between.

The chain links TRBV10-3 to TRBJ1-1; no firm D call. Trimming shortened V by 6 bases and J by 1 base, and 3 bases separated the two germline ends. Germline V gene lookup returns CDR1 ENHRY and CDR2 SYGVKD. The CDR3 totals 11 residues. The CDR3 nucleotides read TGTGCCATCAGAGGGAACACTGAAGCTTTCTTT. As protein: CAIRGNTEAFF.

The chain links TRBV19 to TRBJ2-7; 7 bases fit TRBD1. This CDR3 is 15 amino acids long. The V gene's germline CDR1 is LNHDA and CDR2 SQIVND (reference sequence). V lost 8 bases, J lost 3 bases, and 13 bases stayed unmatched. DNA for the CDR3: TGTGCCAGTGCACCGCCCGGGACAGCCTTCTACGAGCAGTACTTC. This gives the protein CASAPPGTAFYEQYF.

This clonotype has a count of ten or more. The V and J genes are TRBV2 and TRBJ2-1; 13 bases map to TRBD2. CDR1 and CDR2 (germline): SNHLY, FYNNEI. V lost 6 bases and J lost 8; bases outside the gene matches: 7. The CDR3 has 15 amino acids. CDR3 nucleotide sequence: TGTGCCAGCAGCGAACTAGCGGGGGGGCGGGATGAGCAGTTCTTC. Protein product: CASSELAGGRDEQFF. The variable domain in full, with the rest retrieved from reference TRBV2 and TRBJ2-1, is EPEVTQTPSHQVTQMGQEVILRCVPISNHLYFYWYRQILGQKVEFLVSFYNNEISEKSEIFDDQFSVERPDGSNFTLKIRSTKLEDSAMYFCASSELAGGRDEQFFGPGTRLTVL.

The genes are TRBV9 and TRBJ2-7; D unresolved. Per germline, CDR1 SGDLS and CDR2 YYNGEE. The CDR3 extends over 15 amino acids. Trimming cost V 0 bases and J 6 bases, with 16 bases left between them. The CDR3 bases are TGTGCCAGCAGCGTAGGATCTCGAAGCTCCGGCGAGCAGTACTTC. This sequence encodes CASSVGSRSSGEQYF.

The table lists this clonotype with many counts. The chain couples TRBV15 to TRBJ1-1, with 10 bases matching TRBD1. V gave up 5 bases and J gave up 6 bases; unmatched junction bases: 6. The CDR3 extends over 14 amino acids. Germline values: CDR1 LNHNV, CDR2 YYDKDF (reference sequence). The CDR3 DNA follows: TGTGCCACCAGCCGGGACAGGGGTGGTCCTGAAGCTTTCTTT. This gives the protein CATSRDRGGPEAFF. Using reference TRBV15 and TRBJ1-1 for the parts outside the CDR3, the full variable domain is DAMVIQNPRYQVTQFGKPVTLSCSQTLNHNVMYWYQQKSSQAPKLLFHYYDKDFNNEADTPDNFQSRRPNTSFCFLDIRSPGLGDTAMYLCATSRDRGGPEAFFGQGTRLTVV.

The rearrangement uses TRBV25-1 and TRBJ1-2; possible D gene TRBD1, 6 bases. CDR1 and CDR2 (germline): MGHDK, SYGVNS. V lost 4 bases and J lost 4, with 28 bases in between. This CDR3 spans 19 amino acids. The CDR3 bases are TGTGCCAGCAGTGCCAATAGACGAGGGGGAGGAAGGCTAATCTATGGCTACACCTTC. Amino acid sequence: CASSANRRGGGRLIYGYTF.

The rearrangement links TRBV24-1 to TRBJ2-7; D is perhaps TRBD1 or TRBD2 (5 bases each). Looked up from germline, CDR1 is KGHDR and CDR2 is SFDVKD. Trimming shortened V by 4 bases and J by 2 bases, and 20 bases separated the two germline ends. The CDR3 is made up of 17 amino acids. The CDR3 bases are TGTGCCACCAGTGAGCGCCAATCCGGGACCGGGACCTACGAGCAGTACTTC. Its protein product is CATSERQSGTGTYEQYF.

This clonotype was seen at least ten times. The chain uses TRBV12-3 or TRBV12-4 and TRBJ2-7; TRBD1 or TRBD2 may be the D gene (5 bases each). Trimming stripped 2 bases from V and 6 bases from J, with 11 bases between. CDR3 size: 13 residues. CDR3 sequence reads: CASSLSSGTEQYF. CDR3 bases: TGTGCCAGCAGTTTAAGTTCAGGGACCGAGCAGTACTTC.

The chain couples TRBV20-1 to TRBJ1-1, with D possibly TRBD1 on 5 matching bases. From germline, CDR1 is DFQATT and CDR2 SNEGSKA (reference sequence). The CDR3 contains 12 residues. Between the trimmed V and J ends, which lost 2 bases and 5 bases, there was a span of 9 bases. The CDR3 loop is CSARWGRTEAFF. In nucleotides, the CDR3 is TGCAGTGCTAGATGGGGACGAACTGAAGCTTTCTTT.

This clonotype was observed many times. The chain combines TRBV9 with TRBJ2-3, with 13 bases fitting TRBD2. The V gene's germline CDR1 is SGDLS and CDR2 YYNGEE. This CDR3 has 16 residues. V gave up 1 base and J gave up 6 bases; unmatched junction bases: 5. The CDR3 sequence is CASSVTSGGAIDTQYF. In DNA form, the CDR3 reads TGTGCCAGCAGCGTAACTAGCGGGGGGGCCATTGATACGCAGTATTTT.

In this sample, this clonotype turned up a few times. The DNA for the CDR3 is TGTGCCGTCTTGGGGGGGGCCACAGATACGCAGTATTTT. It is translated as CAVLGGATDTQYF. The chain carries TRBV2 and TRBJ2-3, with D possibly matching TRBD2 (7 bases). The germline V gene has CDR1 SNHLY and CDR2 FYNNEI. The CDR3 is 13 residues long. Trimming stripped 11 bases from V and 2 bases from J, with 14 bases between.

This clonotype has at least ten counts. This chain joins TRBV4-2 and TRBJ2-7, with no clear D. V was pared by 0 bases and J by 2 bases, with 11 bases between. This CDR3 has 15 amino acids. CDR1 is LGHNA and CDR2 is YNFKEQ in the germline V gene. The CDR3 loop is CASSQETVTAYEQYF. CDR3 DNA sequence: TGTGCCAGCAGCCAAGAAACAGTTACGGCCTACGAGCAGTACTTC.

Sample share makes this clonotype medium-sized. The chain carries TRBV25-1 and TRBJ1-3; D unresolved. Germline CDR1 MGHDK, CDR2 SYGVNS. The CDR3 contains 17 residues. Trimming stripped 4 bases from V and 1 base from J, with 17 bases between. The CDR3 is CASSAPKIIGSGNTIYF. DNA for the CDR3: TGTGCCAGCAGTGCACCTAAAATCATCGGGTCTGGAAACACCATATATTTT.

This clonotype has just a few counts. This sequence joins TRBV10-3 and TRBJ1-2, with D tentatively TRBD1 (5 bases). V gave up 4 bases and J gave up 2 bases, with 5 bases separating them. The CDR3 spans 12 residues. The germline V gene has CDR1 ENHRY and CDR2 SYGVKD. In DNA form, the CDR3 reads TGTGCCATCAGTGGGGGCAACTATGGCTACACCTTC. This encodes CAISGGNYGYTF.

V usage is TRBV9 and J usage is TRBJ2-7, with 9 nucleotides matching TRBD1. The CDR3 length is 14 residues. V lost 7 bases, J lost 3 bases, and 8 bases stayed unmatched. Germline values: CDR1 SGDLS, CDR2 YYNGEE. The CDR3 loop is CASGGGTGFYEQYF. DNA of the CDR3: TGTGCCAGCGGAGGTGGGACAGGGTTCTACGAGCAGTACTTC. Combining the CDR3 with reference TRBV9 and TRBJ2-7 gives the whole variable domain DSGVTQTPKHLITATGQRVTLRCSPRSGDLSVYWYQQSLDQGLQFLIQYYNGEERAKGNILERFSAQQFPDLHSELNLSSLELGDSALYFCASGGGTGFYEQYFGPGTRLTVT.

There are a few counts of this clonotype. J is TRBJ2-5 and V is TRBV30; the D is unclear. Trimming stripped 3 bases from V and 5 bases from J, with 16 bases between. CDR3 length: 14 amino acids. CDR1 GTSNPN and CDR2 SVGIG come from the germline V gene (reference sequence). In DNA form, the CDR3 reads TGTGCCTGGAGAATCAACGAGTTACCGGAGACCCAGTACTTC. Encoded protein: CAWRINELPETQYF. Using reference TRBV30 and TRBJ2-5 for the parts outside the CDR3, the full variable domain is SQTIHQWPATLVQPVGSPLSLECTVEGTSNPNLYWYRQAAGRGLQLLFYSVGIGQISSEVPQNLSASRPQDRQFILSSKKLLLSDSGFYLCAWRINELPETQYFGPGTRLLVL.

The chain recombines TRBV9 with TRBJ2-7; 16 bases match TRBD2. This CDR3 has 15 amino acids. The J segment lost 6 bases and the V segment lost 4 bases, leaving 4 bases of the junction unmatched. Germline CDR1 is SGDLS and CDR2 is YYNGEE. The CDR3 loop reads CASSTGLAGGLEQYF. CDR3 DNA: TGTGCCAGCAGCACGGGACTAGCGGGGGGGCTCGAGCAGTACTTC.

About this clonotype: At one end the junction does not follow the germline gene, possibly because of a read error. The gene calls are TRBV10-2 and TRBJ2-7; D might be TRBD1 (6 bases). This CDR3 spans 14 amino acids. Germline V lookup: CDR1 WSHSY, CDR2 SAAADI. CDR3 DNA: TGTGCCAGCATGTCCCAAACAGGGTCCTACGAGCAGTACTTC. Amino acid sequence: CASMSQTGSYEQYF.

This clonotype was detected ten times or more. CDR3 DNA sequence: TGTGCCAGCAGTAGCGTAGAGACCCAGTACTTC. Translation gives CASSSVETQYF. The chain couples TRBV6-1 to TRBJ2-5; no clear D. Trimming removed 5 bases at V and 4 bases at J, with 5 bases between. Germline CDR1 MNHNS, CDR2 SASEGT. CDR3 size: 11 residues.

The V call is TRBV7-6, the J call TRBJ2-7, with D possibly TRBD2 on 6 matching bases. The germline V gene has CDR1 SGHVS and CDR2 FNYEAQ. Trimming took 5 bases from V and 4 from J, leaving 12 bases between them. This CDR3 has 13 residues. CDR3 in DNA: TGTGCCAGCAGCCAAGGAGGGCGATACGAGCAGTACTTC. Residues: CASSQGGRYEQYF.

This clonotype was seen more than once but under ten times. The chain uses TRBV25-1 and TRBJ1-2; TRBD1 might be the D (5 bases). CDR3 length equals 15 residues. The germline gives CDR1 MGHDK, CDR2 SYGVNS. CDR3 amino acids: CARDAGQAYNYGYTF. The CDR3 coding sequence is TGTGCTAGAGACGCTGGACAAGCGTATAACTATGGCTACACCTTC.

This clonotype was seen many times. The J gene is TRBJ1-1, the V gene TRBV6-1; D is possibly TRBD1 (5 bases). The germline CDR1 and CDR2 sequences are MNHNS and SASEGT. This CDR3 spans 16 amino acids. Trimming removed 4 bases at V and 4 bases at J, with 19 bases between. The CDR3 DNA sequence: TGTGCCAGCAGTGGGGACGTGCAGTGGCGGGGCACTGAAGCTTTCTTT. The encoded protein is CASSGDVQWRGTEAFF.

V gene TRBV29-1 combines with J gene TRBJ1-2; D call uncertain. The ends were cut back, 6 bases at V and 2 bases at J, with 16 bases in the middle. Per germline, CDR1 SQVTM and CDR2 ANQGSEA. The CDR3 totals 14 residues. For the CDR3, the DNA is TGCAGCGTGGCCCCGCGGCAGGAAAACTATGGCTACACCTTC. This codes for CSVAPRQENYGYTF.

This clonotype came up a few times. With a much larger clone just one base away, this may be a read error. This rearrangement joins TRBV30 to TRBJ1-2; unclear D gene. Germline values: CDR1 GTSNPN, CDR2 SVGIG (reference sequence). This CDR3 has 10 residues. Trimming took off 5 bases at V and 12 bases at J, with 13 bases between the two ends. The CDR3 DNA sequence: TGTGCCTGGGAAGGCCCCGGCCACACCTTC. It is translated as CAWEGPGHTF.

Of note for this clonotype: This may be a read error: a much more frequent sequence differs by one nucleotide. The chain carries TRBV12-3 or TRBV12-4 and TRBJ1-2; D uncertain. The CDR3 length is 15 residues. The CDR3 region is CARSLSAGDNYGYTF. CDR3 DNA sequence: TGTGCCCGCAGTTTAAGTGCCGGAGATAACTATGGCTACACCTTC.

The rearrangement joins TRBV19 to TRBJ2-1; 13 bases line up with TRBD2. The V gene's germline CDR1 is LNHDA and CDR2 SQIVND (reference sequence). The CDR3 is made up of 15 amino acids. The V gene end was trimmed by 3 bases and the J gene end by 8 bases; junction bases not matched to a gene: 4. This CDR3 reads CASSITSGGADEQFF. The CDR3 DNA sequence: TGTGCCAGTAGTATCACTAGCGGGGGGGCCGATGAGCAGTTCTTC.